Below, one T cell receptor (beta chain) is given with its context. Its antigen is unidentified. The data are from a study of shared clonotypes between healthy human individuals. Study context: Contributing individuals were a couple of females and three males aged 18 to 49.

Germline V gene sequence: CDR1 SNHLY, CDR2 FYNNEI. CDR3 length equals 12 residues. Trimming left V 6 bases short and J 5 bases short, with 10 bases between. Source study methods: ImmunoSEQ junction-only sequences lacked quality scores, so their filtering differed. This table comes from immunoSEQ multiplex PCR, and its TCRdb copy is limited to in-frame clones, with some not included. That table is the source of V, J and clone size, and D and trimming were worked out from the DNA. The sample lists millions of clones, more than 85% occurring once. The donors, all of them Caucasian adults, lived in Nashville, Tennessee. Study-wide points: For naive CD4 cells, approximately 4.8% of clonotypes were shared across a few donors.

The rearrangement joins TRBV2 to TRBJ1-1, with unresolved D. Sequenced material: naive CD4+ T cells from PBMCs. Subset indicated: CD45RA+ positively selected. The TCR was taken from a man aged 18 to 30 in good health. Some clones in this sample may be carry-over from other donors' samples. The CDR3 nucleotides are TGTGCCAGCAGGGCGGACGGTACTGAAGCTTTCTTT. Protein product: CASRADGTEAFF.